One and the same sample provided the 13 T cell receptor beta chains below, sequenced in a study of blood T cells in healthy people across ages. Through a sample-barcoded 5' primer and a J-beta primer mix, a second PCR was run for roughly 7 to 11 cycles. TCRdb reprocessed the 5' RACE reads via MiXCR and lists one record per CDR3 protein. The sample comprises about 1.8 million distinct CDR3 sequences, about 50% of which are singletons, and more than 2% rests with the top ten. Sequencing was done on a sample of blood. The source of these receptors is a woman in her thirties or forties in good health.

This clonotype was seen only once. The CDR3 here is CASRPSPEQGLGIQETQYF. CDR3 DNA sequence: TGTGCCAGCAGGCCAAGCCCTGAACAGGGGCTTGGGATCCAAGAGACCCAGTACTTC. The V and J genes are TRBV5-5 and TRBJ2-5; 7 bases line up with TRBD1. The CDR3 contains 19 residues. With V trimmed by 5 bases and J by 1 base, 20 bases remained unmatched. Germline lookup yields CDR1 SGHKS and CDR2 YYEKEE (reference sequence).

CDR3: CASSFGQGPNEKLFF. CDR3 bases: TGTGCCAGCAGCTTCGGACAGGGGCCTAATGAAAAACTGTTTTTT. This chain joins TRBV11-2 and TRBJ1-4; 9 positions match TRBD1. Germline V gene lookup returns CDR1 SGHAT and CDR2 FQNNGV. V lost 3 bases, J lost 3 bases, and 2 bases stayed unmatched. The CDR3 is made up of 15 amino acids.

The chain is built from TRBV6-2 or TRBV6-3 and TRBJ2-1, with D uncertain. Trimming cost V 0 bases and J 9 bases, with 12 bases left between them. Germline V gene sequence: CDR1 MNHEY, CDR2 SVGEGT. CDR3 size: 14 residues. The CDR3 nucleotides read TGTGCCAGCAGTTACTCGAGTACATGGAGTGAGCAGTTCTTC. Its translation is CASSYSSTWSEQFF.

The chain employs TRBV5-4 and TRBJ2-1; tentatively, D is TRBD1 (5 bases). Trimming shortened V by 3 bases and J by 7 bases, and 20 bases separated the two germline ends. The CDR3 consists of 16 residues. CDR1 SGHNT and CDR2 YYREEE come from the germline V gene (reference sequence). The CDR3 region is CASSYGQGVLGNEQFF. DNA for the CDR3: TGTGCCAGCAGCTACGGGCAAGGGGTCTTAGGGAATGAGCAGTTCTTC.

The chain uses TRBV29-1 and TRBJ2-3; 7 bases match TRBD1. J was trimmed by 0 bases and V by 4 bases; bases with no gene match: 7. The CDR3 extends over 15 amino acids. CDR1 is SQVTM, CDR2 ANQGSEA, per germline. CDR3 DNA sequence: TGCAGCGTTGGGAAAGGGACAGCTAGCACAGATACGCAGTATTTT. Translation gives CSVGKGTASTDTQYF.

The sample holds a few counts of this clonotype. The CDR3 DNA is TGTGCCAGCAGTCCAAGTGCGGGAGCCGGCTACACCTTC. Translated: CASSPSAGAGYTF. The V gene is TRBV14, the J gene TRBJ1-2; unclear D gene. The CDR3 has 13 amino acids. Germline V gives CDR1 SGHDN, CDR2 FVKESK. V lost 6 bases, J lost 8 bases, and 16 bases lay in between.

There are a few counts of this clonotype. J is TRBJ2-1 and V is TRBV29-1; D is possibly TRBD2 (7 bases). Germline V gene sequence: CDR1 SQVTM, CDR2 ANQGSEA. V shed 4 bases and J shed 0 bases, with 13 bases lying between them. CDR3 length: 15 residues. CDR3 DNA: TGCAGCGTTGGGTTGGGGGGGCCCTCCTACAATGAGCAGTTCTTC. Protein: CSVGLGGPSYNEQFF.

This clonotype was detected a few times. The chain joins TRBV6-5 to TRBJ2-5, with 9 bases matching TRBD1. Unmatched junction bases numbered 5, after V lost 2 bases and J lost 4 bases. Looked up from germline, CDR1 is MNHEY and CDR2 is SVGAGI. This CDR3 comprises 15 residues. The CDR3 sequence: CASSYVTGGRETQYF. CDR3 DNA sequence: TGTGCCAGCAGTTACGTGACAGGGGGGCGAGAGACCCAGTACTTC.

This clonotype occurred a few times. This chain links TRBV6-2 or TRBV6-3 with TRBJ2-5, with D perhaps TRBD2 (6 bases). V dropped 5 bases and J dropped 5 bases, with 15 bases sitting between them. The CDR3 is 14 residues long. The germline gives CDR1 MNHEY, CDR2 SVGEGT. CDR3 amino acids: CASSRDLSGETQYF. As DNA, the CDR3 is TGTGCCAGCAGTCGAGACCTGAGCGGGGAGACCCAGTACTTC.

The CDR3 region is CASSSPPGTSGADEQFF. The CDR3 DNA follows: TGTGCCAGCAGCTCCCCACCCGGGACTAGCGGGGCGGATGAGCAGTTCTTC. This chain uses TRBV7-2 with TRBJ2-1; TRBD2 matches at 13 bases. The trim removed 4 bases at V and 8 bases at J, leaving 11 bases unmatched. CDR3 length: 17 residues. Germline V gene sequence: CDR1 SGHTA, CDR2 FQGNSA.

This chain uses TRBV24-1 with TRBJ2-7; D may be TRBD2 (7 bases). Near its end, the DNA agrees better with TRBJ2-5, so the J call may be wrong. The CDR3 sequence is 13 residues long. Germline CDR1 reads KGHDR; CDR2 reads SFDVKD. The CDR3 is CATKQGGGETQYF. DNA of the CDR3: TGTGCCACCAAGCAGGGAGGGGGTGAGACCCAGTACTTC.

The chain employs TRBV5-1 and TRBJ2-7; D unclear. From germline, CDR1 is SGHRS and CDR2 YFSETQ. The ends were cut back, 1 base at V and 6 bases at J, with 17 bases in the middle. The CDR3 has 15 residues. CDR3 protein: CASSLKSATAGEQYF. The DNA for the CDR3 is TGCGCCAGCAGCTTGAAGTCAGCTACAGCTGGCGAGCAGTACTTC.

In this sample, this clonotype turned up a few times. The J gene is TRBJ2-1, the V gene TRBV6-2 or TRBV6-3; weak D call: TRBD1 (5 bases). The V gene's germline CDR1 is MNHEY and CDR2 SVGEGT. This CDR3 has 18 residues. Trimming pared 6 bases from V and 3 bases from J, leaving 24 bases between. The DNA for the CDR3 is TGTGCCAGCAGCCTAACCCGGACAAGGAGATACGACTACAATGAGCAGTTCTTC. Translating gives CASSLTRTRRYDYNEQFF.